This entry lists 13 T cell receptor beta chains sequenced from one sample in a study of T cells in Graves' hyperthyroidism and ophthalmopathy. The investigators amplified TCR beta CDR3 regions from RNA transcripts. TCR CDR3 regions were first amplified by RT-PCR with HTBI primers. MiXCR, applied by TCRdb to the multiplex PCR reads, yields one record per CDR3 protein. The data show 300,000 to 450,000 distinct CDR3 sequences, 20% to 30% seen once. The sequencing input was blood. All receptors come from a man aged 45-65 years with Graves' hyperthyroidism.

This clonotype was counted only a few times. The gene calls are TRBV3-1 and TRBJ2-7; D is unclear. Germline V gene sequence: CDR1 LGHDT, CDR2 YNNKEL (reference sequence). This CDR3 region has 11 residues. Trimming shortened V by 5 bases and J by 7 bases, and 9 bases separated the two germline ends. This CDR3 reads CASSTFGEQYF. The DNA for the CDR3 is TGTGCCAGCAGCACCTTCGGGGAGCAGTACTTC.

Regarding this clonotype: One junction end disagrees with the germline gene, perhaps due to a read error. As DNA, the CDR3 is TGTGCCAGCAGCGGCGGACAGGGAACCTACAATGAGCAGTTCTTC. Amino acids: CASSGGQGTYNEQFF. This chain connects TRBV5-1 to TRBJ2-1; 8 bases are shared with TRBD1. Looked up from germline, CDR1 is SGHRS and CDR2 is YFSETQ. The CDR3 runs 15 residues. Full variable domain (outside the CDR3, taken from reference TRBV5-1 and TRBJ2-1): KAGVTQTPRYLIKTRGQQVTLSCSPISGHRSVSWYQQTPGQGLQFLFEYFSETQRNKGNFPGRFSGRQFSNSRSEMNVSTLELGDSALYLCASSGGQGTYNEQFFGPGTRLTVL.

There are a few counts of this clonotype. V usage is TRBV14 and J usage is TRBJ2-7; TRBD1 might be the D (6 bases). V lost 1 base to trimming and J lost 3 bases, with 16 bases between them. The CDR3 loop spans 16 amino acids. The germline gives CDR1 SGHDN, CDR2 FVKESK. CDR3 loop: CASSQAANQGFYEQYF. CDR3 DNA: TGTGCCAGCAGCCAAGCGGCGAACCAGGGGTTCTACGAGCAGTACTTC. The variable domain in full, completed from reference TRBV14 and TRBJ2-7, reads EAGVTQFPSHSVIEKGQTVTLRCDPISGHDNLYWYRRVMGKEIKFLLHFVKESKQDESGMPNNRFLAERTGGTYSTLKVQPAELEDSGVYFCASSQAANQGFYEQYFGPGTRLTVT.

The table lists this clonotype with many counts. CDR3 sequence: CSVPDLAEAFF. CDR3 DNA: TGCAGCGTCCCGGATTTGGCTGAAGCTTTCTTT. The rearrangement uses TRBV29-1 and TRBJ1-1; D gene uncertain. The germline V and J ends were trimmed by 6 bases and 6 bases, with 11 bases remaining between them. The CDR3 has 11 residues. From germline, CDR1 is SQVTM and CDR2 ANQGSEA.

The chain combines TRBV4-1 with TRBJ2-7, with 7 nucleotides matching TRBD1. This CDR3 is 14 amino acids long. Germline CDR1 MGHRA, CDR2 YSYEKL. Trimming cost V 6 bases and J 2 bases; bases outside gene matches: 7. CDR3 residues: CASSPDRPPYEQYF. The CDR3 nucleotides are TGCGCCAGCAGTCCGGACAGGCCACCCTACGAGCAGTACTTC.

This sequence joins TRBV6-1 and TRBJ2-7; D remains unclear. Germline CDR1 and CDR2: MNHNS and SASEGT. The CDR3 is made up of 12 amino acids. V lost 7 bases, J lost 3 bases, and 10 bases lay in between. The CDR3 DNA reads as TGTGCCAGCACTGTGGGCCTCTACGAGCAGTACTTC. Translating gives CASTVGLYEQYF.

For the CDR3, the DNA is TGTGCCTGGAGCCCCAACAGGGAGCAGTACTTC. Amino acids: CAWSPNREQYF. This rearrangement joins TRBV30 to TRBJ2-7, with D maybe TRBD1 (5 bases). CDR1 and CDR2 (germline): GTSNPN, SVGIG (reference sequence). Trimming took off 3 bases at V and 7 bases at J, with 10 bases between the two ends. The CDR3 runs 11 residues.

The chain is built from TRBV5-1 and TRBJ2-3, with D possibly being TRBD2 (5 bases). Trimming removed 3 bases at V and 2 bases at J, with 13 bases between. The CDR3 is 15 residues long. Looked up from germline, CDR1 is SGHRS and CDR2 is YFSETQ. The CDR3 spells CASSSLPDFTDTQYF. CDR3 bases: TGCGCCAGCAGCTCCCTGCCGGACTTCACAGATACGCAGTATTTT.

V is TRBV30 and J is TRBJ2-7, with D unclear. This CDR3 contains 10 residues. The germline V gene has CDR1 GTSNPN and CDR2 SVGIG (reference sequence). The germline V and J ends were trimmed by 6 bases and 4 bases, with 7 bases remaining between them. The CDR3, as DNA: TGTGCCTGCGGTACTTACGAGCAGTACTTC. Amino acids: CACGTYEQYF.

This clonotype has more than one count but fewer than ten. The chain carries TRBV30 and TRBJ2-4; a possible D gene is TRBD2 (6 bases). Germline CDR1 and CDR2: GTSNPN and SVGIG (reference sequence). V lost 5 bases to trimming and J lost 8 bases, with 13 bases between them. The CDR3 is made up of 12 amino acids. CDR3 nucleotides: TGTGCCTGGGGGGACGGAGGGGACATTCAGTACTTC. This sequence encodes CAWGDGGDIQYF. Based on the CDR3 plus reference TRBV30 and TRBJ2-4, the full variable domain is SQTIHQWPATLVQPVGSPLSLECTVEGTSNPNLYWYRQAAGRGLQLLFYSVGIGQISSEVPQNLSASRPQDRQFILSSKKLLLSDSGFYLCAWGDGGDIQYFGAGTRLSVL.

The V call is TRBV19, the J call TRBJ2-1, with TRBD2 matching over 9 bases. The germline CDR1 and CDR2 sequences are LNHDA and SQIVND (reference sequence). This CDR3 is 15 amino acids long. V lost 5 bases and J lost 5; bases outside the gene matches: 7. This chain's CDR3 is CASSLSGSSNNEQFF. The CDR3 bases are TGTGCCAGTAGTCTTAGCGGGAGTTCCAACAATGAGCAGTTCTTC.

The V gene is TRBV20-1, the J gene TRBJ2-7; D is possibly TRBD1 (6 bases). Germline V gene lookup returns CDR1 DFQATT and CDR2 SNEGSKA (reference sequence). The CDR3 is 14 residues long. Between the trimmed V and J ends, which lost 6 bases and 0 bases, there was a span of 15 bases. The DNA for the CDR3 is TGCAGTGCGACCACTCAGGACAGCTCCTACGAGCAGTACTTC. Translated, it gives CSATTQDSSYEQYF.

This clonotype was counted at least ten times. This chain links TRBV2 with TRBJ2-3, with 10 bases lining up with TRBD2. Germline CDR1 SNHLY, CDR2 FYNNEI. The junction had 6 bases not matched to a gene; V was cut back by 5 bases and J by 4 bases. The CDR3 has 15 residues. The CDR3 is CASSKGLASADTQYF. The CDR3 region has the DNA TGTGCCAGCAGTAAGGGACTAGCGAGCGCAGATACGCAGTATTTT.